In its sample, the clone carrying this T cell receptor (beta chain) was seen once. This entry belongs to a study of blood T cell repertoires in COVID-19. Background on the study: The samples span acute and convalescent COVID-19 from the United States, Italy and Spain. PBMCs, B-cell-depleted T cells, or T cells provided the cDNA or gDNA that made up the material.

V was clipped by 6 bases and J by 6 bases, with 11 bases between them. The CDR3 extends over 12 amino acids. Those who participated ranged in age from about 18 to 95 years and resided in some 24 US areas. Per the original methods: Amplification from reference gene primers served as the basis for estimated nucleated cell counts. Some clones are missing from TCRdb's copy, which holds only in-frame ones; the method was immunoSEQ multiplex PCR. V and J calls and clone size are as listed in that table; D and trimming were resolved from the DNA. The repertoire holds 260,000 or so clones, with around 86% as singletons.

The sequenced material came from PBMCs or T cells enriched from blood (not recorded which). The TCR originated in a man younger than 35 who had recovered from COVID-19. The chain couples TRBV12-3 or TRBV12-4 to TRBJ1-1; D ambiguous. CDR3 nucleotide sequence: TGTGCCAGCAGATCCCTGGGCCCTGAAGCTTTCTTT. Protein sequence: CASRSLGPEAFF.